These 24 T cell receptor beta chains came from one sample sequenced in a study of T-cell reconstitution after alpha-beta-depleted transplantation in children. Construction of the TCRbeta library involved unique molecular identifiers. TCRdb called the PCR reads again in MiXCR, with one record for every CDR3 protein. The sample has 530,000 or so distinct CDR3 sequences, 25% to 30% seen once. The sample here was PBMCs, taken before TCRalphabeta/CD19-depleted stem cell transplant. The origin of the receptors is a boy younger than two with Wiskott-Aldrich syndrome, due to receive a stem cell transplant.

The rearrangement joins TRBV6-1 to TRBJ2-5; 11 positions match TRBD2. V gave up 7 bases and J gave up 7 bases; unmatched junction bases: 8. This CDR3 spans 14 amino acids. Germline V gene lookup returns CDR1 MNHNS and CDR2 SASEGT. The chain's CDR3 is CASIPLAGDGTQYF. In DNA form, the CDR3 reads TGTGCCAGCATCCCACTAGCGGGAGATGGGACCCAGTACTTC.

The rearrangement links TRBV5-1 to TRBJ2-7; 11 bases align to TRBD2. The CDR3 has 15 amino acids. J lost 3 bases, V lost 1 base, and 3 bases had no gene match. Germline V gene sequence: CDR1 SGHRS, CDR2 YFSETQ. The DNA of the CDR3 is TGCGCCAGCAGCTTGCTTAGCGGGAGGGTCTACGAGCAGTACTTC. Translated, it gives CASSLLSGRVYEQYF.

V and J are TRBV25-1 and TRBJ2-1; 7 nucleotides line up with TRBD2. In germline, CDR1 is MGHDK, CDR2 SYGVNS. The trim removed 2 bases at V and 4 bases at J, leaving 23 bases unmatched. This CDR3 comprises 21 residues. The CDR3 here is CASSEEGLPRAAGETYNEQFF. CDR3 nucleotides: TGTGCCAGCAGTGAAGAGGGTCTCCCCCGGGCGGCGGGAGAGACGTACAATGAGCAGTTCTTC.

The V call is TRBV9, the J call TRBJ2-3, with 12 bases aligning to TRBD1. Germline V gene data show CDR1 as SGDLS and CDR2 as YYNGEE. V was clipped by 4 bases and J by 4 bases; unmatched bases: 4. The CDR3 spans 15 residues. Written as DNA, the CDR3 is TGTGCCAGCAGCACCGGGACAGGGGGCGCAGATACGCAGTATTTT. This translates into CASSTGTGGADTQYF.

This clonotype was counted only a few times. The V gene is TRBV4-1, the J gene TRBJ2-7, with 7 bases that match TRBD2. The V segment lost 3 bases and the J segment 5 bases; nucleotides outside the gene matches: 13. This CDR3 contains 16 residues. Per germline, CDR1 MGHRA and CDR2 YSYEKL. The CDR3 is CASSHIGLGRRHEQYF. CDR3 in DNA: TGCGCCAGCAGCCACATCGGACTAGGGCGACGGCACGAGCAGTACTTC.

Comment on this clonotype: At one end, the junction sequence differs from germline, possibly due to a read error. This rearrangement joins TRBV6-1 to TRBJ1-2; D uncertain. Germline CDR1 is MNHNS and CDR2 is SASEGT. The CDR3 spans 13 residues. The CDR3 nucleotides are TGTGCCAGCAGTCTGTTTGGGCTCTATGTCTACACCTTC. Translating it yields CASSLFGLYVYTF.

This clonotype was seen only a few times. This sequence joins TRBV5-1 and TRBJ2-7; 8 bases align to TRBD1. This CDR3 has 18 amino acids. Per the germline V gene, CDR1 is SGHRS and CDR2 is YFSETQ. The V and J ends lost 4 bases and 7 bases, in that order; junction bases with no gene match: 22. CDR3 protein: CASSPKNLDRGRWEEQYF. In DNA, the CDR3 is TGCGCCAGCAGCCCTAAAAACTTAGACAGGGGACGATGGGAGGAGCAGTACTTC. The whole variable domain, filled in from reference TRBV5-1 and TRBJ2-7, reads KAGVTQTPRYLIKTRGQQVTLSCSPISGHRSVSWYQQTPGQGLQFLFEYFSETQRNKGNFPGRFSGRQFSNSRSEMNVSTLELGDSALYLCASSPKNLDRGRWEEQYFGPGTRLTVT.

V is TRBV12-3 or TRBV12-4 and J is TRBJ1-2, with a weak D call TRBD1 (5 bases). Trimming left V 5 bases short and J 7 bases short, with 14 bases between. CDR3 size: 13 residues. CDR3 amino acids: CASSAREDGGYTF. CDR3 DNA: TGTGCCAGCAGTGCCAGGGAGGATGGTGGCTACACCTTC.

A few counts support this clonotype. One end of the junction varies from germline; a read error may be responsible. The CDR3 is CASSWGQPTFQGTQYF. The CDR3 DNA reads TGCGCCAGCAGCTGGGGACAGCCAACCTTTCAAGGGACCCAGTACTTC. The chain couples TRBV5-1 to TRBJ2-5; 7 positions match TRBD1. The CDR3 length is 16 residues. Germline loops: CDR1 SGHRS, CDR2 YFSETQ.

V usage is TRBV28 and J usage is TRBJ2-7; 9 bases map to TRBD1. CDR3 size: 13 residues. The V segment lost 6 bases and the J segment 9 bases; nucleotides outside the gene matches: 9. Germline V gene sequence: CDR1 MDHEN, CDR2 SYDVKM. The CDR3 loop is CASRAPGQGGQYF. The CDR3 DNA reads TGTGCCAGCAGGGCGCCGGGACAGGGAGGGCAGTACTTC.

The chain combines TRBV5-1 with TRBJ2-4, with 14 nucleotides matching TRBD2. Looked up from germline, CDR1 is SGHRS and CDR2 is YFSETQ. The length of the CDR3 is 17 residues. The V gene end was trimmed by 4 bases and the J gene end by 1 base; junction bases not matched to a gene: 4. In DNA form, the CDR3 reads TGCGCCAGCAGCACGGGACTAGCGGGAGTGGCCAAAAACATTCAGTACTTC. Translating it yields CASSTGLAGVAKNIQYF. Full variable domain (rest looked up from reference TRBV5-1 and TRBJ2-4): KAGVTQTPRYLIKTRGQQVTLSCSPISGHRSVSWYQQTPGQGLQFLFEYFSETQRNKGNFPGRFSGRQFSNSRSEMNVSTLELGDSALYLCASSTGLAGVAKNIQYFGAGTRLSVL.

A single count supports this clonotype. This sequence joins TRBV20-1 and TRBJ1-1, with D possibly matching TRBD1 (5 bases). The V end was cut by 5 bases, the J end by 0 bases, with 13 bases between. CDR1 is DFQATT and CDR2 is SNEGSKA in the germline V gene (reference sequence). The CDR3 sequence is 14 residues long. CDR3 amino acids: CSAQAGTVNTEAFF. CDR3 nucleotides: TGCAGTGCTCAAGCCGGGACCGTGAACACTGAAGCTTTCTTT.

This clonotype has more than one count but fewer than ten. The chain recombines TRBV20-1 with TRBJ2-5; weak D call: TRBD2 (6 bases). The CDR3 spans 17 residues. The germline V gene encodes CDR1 DFQATT and CDR2 SNEGSKA (reference sequence). V lost 2 bases to trimming and J lost 4 bases, with 23 bases between them. This chain's CDR3 is CSARKREIQTWGETQYF. The CDR3 DNA reads as TGCAGTGCTAGAAAACGGGAGATACAAACATGGGGAGAGACCCAGTACTTC.

Of note for this clonotype: One end of the junction is discordant with germline, which a read error may explain. The chain links TRBV20-1 to TRBJ2-3, with D maybe TRBD2 (5 bases). Germline V gives CDR1 DFQATT, CDR2 SNEGSKA (reference sequence). This CDR3 has 15 amino acids. The CDR3 is CSAWQASSSTDTHYF. DNA of the CDR3: TGCAGTGCCTGGCAGGCTAGCTCTAGCACAGATACGCATTATTTT.

This clonotype was seen a handful of times. The V gene is TRBV20-1, the J gene TRBJ2-2; no reliable D call. The CDR3 has 12 residues. Germline CDR1 is DFQATT and CDR2 is SNEGSKA (reference sequence). The germline V and J ends were trimmed by 4 bases and 7 bases, with 10 bases remaining between them. Written as DNA, the CDR3 is TGCAGTGCTAAGCCATCGGTCGGGGAGCTGTTTTTT. This translates into CSAKPSVGELFF.

This clonotype was seen more than once but under ten times. The chain joins TRBV10-1 to TRBJ2-7; 9 positions agree with TRBD1. The CDR3 runs to 14 residues. Trimming took 7 bases from V and 5 from J; bases not matched to a gene: 9. The V gene's germline CDR1 is WNHNN and CDR2 SYGVQD (reference sequence). CDR3 region: CASNDPGQGNEQYF. The CDR3 coding sequence is TGCGCCAGCAATGATCCTGGACAGGGGAACGAGCAGTACTTC.

This chain uses TRBV7-2 with TRBJ2-2, with TRBD2 as a possible D gene (6 bases). The CDR3 covers 15 residues. The ends were cut back, 4 bases at V and 5 bases at J, with 14 bases in the middle. Germline CDR1 SGHTA, CDR2 FQGNSA. CDR3 in DNA: TGTGCCAGCAGCTGGAAGCTACGGGGGACCGGGGAGCTGTTTTTT. The encoded protein is CASSWKLRGTGELFF.

The chain couples TRBV7-3 to TRBJ2-2; D is perhaps TRBD2 (5 bases). CDR3 length: 17 amino acids. Trimming removed 5 bases from V and 3 bases from J, with 19 bases in between. The V gene's germline CDR1 is SGHTA and CDR2 FQGTGA. Written as DNA, the CDR3 is TGTGCCAGCAGCCCCCTGGTGTGGACTCGGGACACCGGGGAGCTGTTTTTT. As protein: CASSPLVWTRDTGELFF. Filled out from reference TRBV7-3 and TRBJ2-2, the complete variable domain reads GAGVSQTPSNKVTEKGKYVELRCDPISGHTALYWYRQSLGQGPEFLIYFQGTGAADDSGLPNDRFFAVRPEGSVSTLKIQRTERGDSAVYLCASSPLVWTRDTGELFFGEGSRLTVL.

This clonotype showed up just a few times. This chain connects TRBV12-3 or TRBV12-4 to TRBJ1-5, with 8 nucleotides matching TRBD1. V gave up 5 bases and J gave up 6 bases; unmatched junction bases: 6. The CDR3 runs 14 residues. The CDR3 here is CASSPLTGGQPQHF. The CDR3 DNA follows: TGTGCCAGCAGTCCCTTAACAGGGGGTCAGCCCCAGCATTTT.

The chain couples TRBV12-3 or TRBV12-4 to TRBJ2-7; TRBD1 is a possible D gene (6 bases). The germline V and J ends were trimmed by 5 bases and 0 bases, with 11 bases remaining between them. CDR3 length equals 14 residues. The CDR3 DNA follows: TGTGCCAGCAGTCGGGGACACAACTCCTACGAGCAGTACTTC. Protein sequence: CASSRGHNSYEQYF.

The CDR3 spells CASTPGLLYNEQFF. The CDR3 DNA is TGTGCCAGCACCCCGGGACTTCTCTACAATGAGCAGTTCTTC. This rearrangement joins TRBV7-9 to TRBJ2-1; tentatively, D is TRBD2 (6 bases). The germline CDR1 and CDR2 sequences are SEHNR and FQNEAQ (reference sequence). The CDR3 sequence is 14 residues long. With 7 bases removed from V and 3 bases from J, the gap between germline ends came to 13 bases.

Here the CDR3 DNA reads TGTGCCAGCAGGCTTTGGGGGGTAGCGGGAGTATTCTACGAGCAGTACTTC. Translation: CASRLWGVAGVFYEQYF. V is TRBV12-3 or TRBV12-4 and J is TRBJ2-7, with 9 bases fitting TRBD2. This CDR3 has 17 amino acids. Germline trimming cut 6 bases from V and 3 bases from J; bases unmatched to any gene: 15.

This clonotype was counted between two and nine times. V gene TRBV5-1 combines with J gene TRBJ2-7; D possibly corresponds to TRBD1 (5 bases). Trimming shortened V by 1 base and J by 5 bases, and 16 bases separated the two germline ends. Germline CDR1 SGHRS, CDR2 YFSETQ. This CDR3 is built from 15 residues. The CDR3 here is CASSLFRRAVHEQYF. CDR3 DNA sequence: TGCGCCAGCAGCTTGTTTCGCAGGGCGGTCCACGAGCAGTACTTC.

In its sample, this clonotype was seen once. V usage is TRBV6-1 and J usage is TRBJ2-2; 12 bases are shared with TRBD2. Germline loops: CDR1 MNHNS, CDR2 SASEGT. The CDR3 loop spans 17 amino acids. The trim removed 5 bases at V and 5 bases at J, leaving 9 bases unmatched. This chain's CDR3 is CASSTTTGTSGTGELFF. CDR3 coding DNA: TGTGCCAGCAGTACCACTACCGGGACTAGCGGGACCGGGGAGCTGTTTTTT.